This entry lists 5 T cell receptor beta chains sequenced from one sample in a study of T cell changes during pregnancy in multiple sclerosis. The repertoire was sequenced with immunoSEQ multiplex PCR; TCRdb's copy has only in-frame clones and lacks some. The data hold over 45,000 clones, with 80% to 90% observed a single time. Here the sequenced sample was CD4+ T cells from peripheral blood mononuclear cells, taken in the first trimester of pregnancy. Receptors originate from a female donor with multiple sclerosis, enrolled in a pregnancy study.

This sequence joins TRBV7-6 and TRBJ2-7, with TRBD2 identical over 7 bases. V gave up 1 base and J gave up 7 bases; unmatched junction bases: 13. CDR1 is SGHVS and CDR2 is FNYEAQ in the germline V gene. This CDR3 has 16 residues. This chain's CDR3 is CASSLDGAGTSREQYF. DNA of the CDR3: TGTGCCAGCAGCTTAGATGGAGCGGGGACCTCTCGGGAGCAGTACTTC.

This rearrangement joins TRBV30 to TRBJ1-1, with D tentatively TRBD1 (6 bases). CDR1 is GTSNPN, CDR2 SVGIG, per germline (reference sequence). The CDR3 length is 13 residues. V shed 0 bases and J shed 6 bases, with 11 bases lying between them. The CDR3 DNA follows: TGTGCCTGGAGTGTGGGACATAGTTCTGAAGCTTTCTTT. It codes for CAWSVGHSSEAFF. Full variable domain (remainder filled in from reference TRBV30 and TRBJ1-1): SQTIHQWPATLVQPVGSPLSLECTVEGTSNPNLYWYRQAAGRGLQLLFYSVGIGQISSEVPQNLSASRPQDRQFILSSKKLLLSDSGFYLCAWSVGHSSEAFFGQGTRLTVV.

This clone showed up just a few times. The genes are TRBV11-2 and TRBJ2-2; 12 nucleotides align to TRBD2. This CDR3 comprises 17 residues. Germline V lookup: CDR1 SGHAT, CDR2 FQNNGV. V lost 5 bases to trimming and J lost 2 bases; unmatched junction nucleotides: 6. The CDR3 DNA reads TGTGCCAGCAGCAAGAGACTAGCGGGGGCCAACACCGGGGAGCTGTTTTTT. Its translation is CASSKRLAGANTGELFF.

CDR3 coding DNA: TGTGCCAGCAGCCAAAGACTAGCGGGCTCCTACAATGAGCAGTTCTTC. This encodes CASSQRLAGSYNEQFF. The chain couples TRBV5-5 to TRBJ2-1; TRBD2 matches 10 bases. CDR3 length: 16 residues. CDR1 is SGHKS, CDR2 YYEKEE, per germline (reference sequence). V lost 4 bases to trimming and J lost 0 bases; unmatched junction nucleotides: 4.

The rearrangement joins TRBV19 to TRBJ2-1; D may be TRBD2 (6 bases). V was trimmed by 5 bases and J by 7 bases, leaving 21 bases between them. There are 16 residues in the CDR3. Germline V gene sequence: CDR1 LNHDA, CDR2 SQIVND (reference sequence). CDR3 protein: CASSVNRDSPLNEQFF. For the CDR3, the DNA is TGTGCCAGTAGTGTCAACCGGGACTCCCCTTTGAATGAGCAGTTCTTC.